One sample yielded the 26 T cell receptor beta chains listed below, sequenced in a study of T cells in Graves' hyperthyroidism and ophthalmopathy (dated by TCRdb to about 2019). The library was produced with multiplex PCR. The listed sequencing device is Illumina HiSeq 2000. TCR beta CDR3 regions were amplified from RNA transcripts. A first-round RT-PCR of the TCR CDR3 used the HTBI primer set with the Qiagen OneStep RT-PCR kit. The public reads were reprocessed in TCRdb via fastp at Q25 and MiXCR, keeping in-frame beta chains. Under each unique CDR3 protein, matching rows form one entry showing the most common genes and DNA. Recorded for this sample are around 700,000 distinct CDR3 sequences; 18% of them occurred a single time. The ten largest clonotypes hold approximately 15% of the sample. The sequenced sample consisted of blood. All receptors come from a woman between 45 and 60 years old with Graves' hyperthyroidism that later progressed to Graves' ophthalmopathy.

This clonotype was found many times. The V gene is TRBV11-1, the J gene TRBJ1-2; the D is unclear. This CDR3 has 12 residues. The V gene lost 5 bases and the J gene lost 2 bases, with 6 bases spanning the gap. Looked up from germline, CDR1 is SGHAT and CDR2 is FQDESV (reference sequence). As DNA, the CDR3 is TGTGCCAGCAGCCATCGGAACTATGGCTACACCTTC. It codes for CASSHRNYGYTF.

This sequence joins TRBV5-1 and TRBJ2-1, with TRBD2 matching 8 bases. Unmatched junction bases numbered 11, after V lost 4 bases and J lost 5 bases. CDR3 length: 16 residues. Germline-derived CDR1 and CDR2 are SGHRS and YFSETQ. The CDR3 nucleotides are TGCGCCAGCAGCAAGATAAGCGGGGGCCCGAACAATGAGCAGTTCTTC. The encoded protein is CASSKISGGPNNEQFF.

The chain recombines TRBV6-9 with TRBJ2-7, with 7 bases identical to TRBD1. V lost 3 bases, J lost 5 bases, and 13 bases stayed unmatched. The V gene's germline CDR1 is MNHGY and CDR2 SVAAGI. The length of the CDR3 is 16 residues. The CDR3 DNA reads as TGTGCCAGCAGTTACCGTAGACAGGGCCTCTTGGACGAGCAGTACTTC. Protein product: CASSYRRQGLLDEQYF.

The chain employs TRBV5-1 and TRBJ1-3; 9 positions match TRBD1. With V trimmed by 4 bases and J by 6 bases, 8 bases remained unmatched. Germline CDR1 and CDR2: SGHRS and YFSETQ. This CDR3 comprises 15 residues. The CDR3 DNA reads as TGCGCCAGCAGCGTGGCCGGGACAGGGACAAACACCATATATTTT. Its translation: CASSVAGTGTNTIYF.

This clonotype occurred many times. The genes are TRBV2 and TRBJ1-3; D is possibly TRBD1 (5 bases). Germline V lookup: CDR1 SNHLY, CDR2 FYNNEI. V was shortened by 7 bases and J by 0 bases, with 13 bases between the two germline ends. The CDR3 contains 15 residues. This CDR3 reads CASTWGIISGNTIYF. For the CDR3, the DNA is TGTGCCAGCACCTGGGGCATCATCTCTGGAAACACCATATATTTT.

This clonotype has at least ten counts. The rearrangement joins TRBV20-1 to TRBJ2-7; the D call may be TRBD1 or TRBD2 (5 bases each). The CDR3 spans 11 residues. Per germline, CDR1 DFQATT and CDR2 SNEGSKA (reference sequence). The ends were cut back, 3 bases at V and 3 bases at J, with 6 bases in the middle. CDR3 bases: TGCAGTGCTAGGGGGGACTACGAGCAGTACTTC. Protein product: CSARGDYEQYF.

This clonotype was found a few times. The rearrangement joins TRBV10-3 to TRBJ2-7, with 9 bases aligning to TRBD1. Germline CDR1 and CDR2: ENHRY and SYGVKD. The CDR3 spans 14 residues. The junction had 6 bases not matched to a gene; V was cut back by 4 bases and J by 5 bases. The CDR3 is CAISARDRDHEQYF. The CDR3 coding sequence is TGTGCCATCAGTGCGAGGGACAGGGACCACGAGCAGTACTTC.

This clonotype appeared a few times. CDR3 sequence (DNA): TGTGCCAGCAGCTTCCGGTCTAGCGGGGATTACAATGAGCAGTTCTTC. Encoded protein: CASSFRSSGDYNEQFF. The V and J genes are TRBV5-6 and TRBJ2-1; TRBD2 matches at 9 bases. From germline, CDR1 is SGHDT and CDR2 YYEEEE. Unmatched junction bases numbered 7, after V lost 2 bases and J lost 4 bases. CDR3 length equals 16 residues.

This clonotype was seen more than once but under ten times. This sequence joins TRBV20-1 and TRBJ2-1; TRBD2 matches at 9 bases. V shed 7 bases, J shed 5 bases, and the junction held 6 bases outside the gene matches. Per germline, CDR1 DFQATT and CDR2 SNEGSKA (reference sequence). The CDR3 runs 13 residues. Here the CDR3 DNA reads TGCAGTGTAGGTAGCGGGGGCCACAATGAGCAGTTCTTC. This encodes CSVGSGGHNEQFF.

This clonotype was seen ten or more times. The J gene is TRBJ2-5, the V gene TRBV6-1; D tentatively fits TRBD1 or TRBD2 (7 bases each). Between the trimmed V and J ends, which lost 6 bases and 9 bases, there was a span of 29 bases. This CDR3 is 17 amino acids long. Germline V lookup: CDR1 MNHNS, CDR2 SASEGT. Here the CDR3 reads CASSPLRGGGASEAQYF. The CDR3 nucleotides read TGTGCCAGCAGCCCCCTCCGGGGAGGGGGCGCGTCGGAAGCCCAGTACTTC.

This clonotype was detected ten times or more. The V gene is TRBV6-2 or TRBV6-3, the J gene TRBJ1-5; 8 positions match TRBD1. Germline values: CDR1 MNHEY, CDR2 SVGEGT. This CDR3 comprises 17 residues. V lost 6 bases, J lost 4 bases, and 14 bases stayed unmatched. The CDR3 reads CASSPGQGRKVNQPQHF. The DNA for the CDR3 is TGTGCCAGCAGCCCTGGACAGGGTCGGAAAGTGAATCAGCCCCAGCATTTT.

This chain uses TRBV20-1 with TRBJ2-2; maybe TRBD2 (7 bases). V was pared by 3 bases and J by 7 bases, with 9 bases between. The CDR3 covers 12 residues. Per germline, CDR1 DFQATT and CDR2 SNEGSKA (reference sequence). The CDR3 loop reads CSASGGHGELFF. CDR3 sequence (DNA): TGCAGTGCTAGCGGGGGGCACGGGGAGCTGTTTTTT.

This clonotype was counted a few times. The genes are TRBV2 and TRBJ1-2; D remains unclear. This CDR3 is built from 13 residues. Trimming removed 7 bases from V and 3 bases from J, with 12 bases in between. CDR1 and CDR2 (germline): SNHLY, FYNNEI. In DNA form, the CDR3 reads TGTGCCAGCAATGTTCCAGAGGACTATGGCTACACCTTC. Residues: CASNVPEDYGYTF.

This chain uses TRBV2 with TRBJ1-3; weak D call: TRBD1 (6 bases). This CDR3 is built from 16 residues. Germline-derived CDR1 and CDR2 are SNHLY and FYNNEI. V lost 1 base and J 0 bases, leaving 10 bases between the germline ends. The CDR3 sequence is CASSEGGDISGNTIYF. The DNA for the CDR3 is TGTGCCAGCAGTGAAGGGGGGGACATCTCTGGAAACACCATATATTTT.

The chain has TRBV27 and TRBJ1-5; 8 bases agree with TRBD1. Trimming took 6 bases from V and 2 from J; bases not matched to a gene: 6. Germline V gives CDR1 MNHEY, CDR2 SMNVEV (reference sequence). CDR3 length: 15 amino acids. CDR3 DNA sequence: TGTGCCAGCAGGAAACAGGGGGAAGGCAATCAGCCCCAGCATTTT. Protein: CASRKQGEGNQPQHF.

The chain links TRBV20-1 to TRBJ2-1, with 7 bases fitting TRBD2. Trimming at V came to 3 bases and at J to 10 bases, leaving 9 bases not matched to a gene. In germline, CDR1 is DFQATT, CDR2 SNEGSKA (reference sequence). There are 13 residues in the CDR3. The CDR3 spells CSARSTTLAEQFF. CDR3 in DNA: TGCAGTGCTAGGTCGACCACACTAGCGGAGCAGTTCTTC.

This clonotype was picked up many times. The V call is TRBV7-9, the J call TRBJ1-4, with D possibly being TRBD1 (5 bases). Trimming removed 5 bases from V and 3 bases from J, with 10 bases in between. Germline V gives CDR1 SEHNR, CDR2 FQNEAQ (reference sequence). The CDR3 has 14 amino acids. In DNA, the CDR3 is TGTGCCAGCAGCCGCCCAGGGTCTAATGAAAAACTGTTTTTT. Its translation is CASSRPGSNEKLFF.

V gene TRBV25-1 combines with J gene TRBJ1-5; D is ambiguous. The germline V and J ends were trimmed by 3 bases and 0 bases, with 12 bases remaining between them. The CDR3 runs 16 residues. Germline CDR1 is MGHDK and CDR2 is SYGVNS. The CDR3: CASSDAQTHSNQPQHF. DNA for the CDR3: TGTGCCAGCAGTGATGCGCAGACTCATAGCAATCAGCCCCAGCATTTT.

This clonotype has a count of ten or more. The V call is TRBV7-2, the J call TRBJ1-1, with D possibly matching TRBD1 (5 bases). The CDR3 extends over 14 amino acids. The germline V gene has CDR1 SGHTA and CDR2 FQGNSA. Trimming took 0 bases from V and 8 from J, leaving 13 bases between them. The CDR3 sequence is CASSLAYSGTEAFF. CDR3 DNA sequence: TGTGCCAGCAGCTTAGCCTATTCAGGGACCGAAGCTTTCTTT.

This clonotype was seen at least ten times. The chain joins TRBV30 to TRBJ1-5; TRBD1 aligns across 9 bases. Germline V gives CDR1 GTSNPN, CDR2 SVGIG (reference sequence). Trimming removed 3 bases from V and 10 bases from J; junction bases left unmatched: 10. This CDR3 region has 14 residues. The CDR3 spells CAWSPGQGLEPQHF. The CDR3 DNA is TGTGCCTGGAGCCCGGGACAGGGCTTAGAACCCCAGCATTTT.

This clonotype has ten or more counts. Here the CDR3 reads CSASFQGARETQYF. CDR3 bases: TGCAGTGCTAGTTTCCAGGGGGCCCGGGAGACCCAGTACTTC. This chain links TRBV20-1 with TRBJ2-5; 8 bases agree with TRBD1. Trimming cost V 3 bases and J 5 bases; bases outside gene matches: 8. Germline V gene lookup returns CDR1 DFQATT and CDR2 SNEGSKA (reference sequence). This CDR3 has 14 residues.

There are many counts of this clonotype. The chain recombines TRBV2 with TRBJ1-1; no firm D call. V lost 8 bases, J lost 4 bases, and 14 bases lay in between. CDR3 length: 13 residues. Germline V lookup: CDR1 SNHLY, CDR2 FYNNEI. The CDR3 nucleotides read TGTGCCAGCCACATTTTGGGTGGCACTGAAGCTTTCTTT. Amino acids: CASHILGGTEAFF.

The CDR3, as DNA: TGTGCCAGCAGCCAAGTGTCGAGCGGGGGGCCAAATGAGCAGTTCTTC. It encodes CASSQVSSGGPNEQFF. The chain carries TRBV7-9 and TRBJ2-1; the match to TRBD2 covers 9 bases. Trimming cost V 5 bases and J 7 bases; bases outside gene matches: 12. The germline gives CDR1 SEHNR, CDR2 FQNEAQ (reference sequence). CDR3 length equals 16 residues.

This clonotype was picked up a small number of times. This chain joins TRBV6-1 and TRBJ2-3; tentative D call: TRBD1 (6 bases). Trimming left V 7 bases short and J 7 bases short, with 18 bases between. Germline assignment: CDR1 MNHNS and CDR2 SASEGT. This CDR3 is built from 14 residues. The CDR3: CASINRARGNTQYF. The CDR3 coding sequence is TGTGCCAGCATAAACAGGGCCAGAGGGAATACGCAGTATTTT.

This chain's CDR3 is CASSLYRRGSSYNEQFF. The CDR3, as DNA: TGTGCCAGCAGCTTGTATAGGAGGGGGAGCTCCTACAATGAGCAGTTCTTC. V gene TRBV7-3 combines with J gene TRBJ2-1, with D perhaps matching TRBD1 or TRBD2 (6 bases each). CDR1 and CDR2 (germline): SGHTA, FQGTGA. The CDR3 sequence is 17 residues long. The V gene lost 3 bases and the J gene lost 0 bases, with 15 bases spanning the gap.

The table lists this clonotype with many counts. In DNA, the CDR3 is TGTGCCAGCAGCCCGGTCCCGACAGGGACGACTGAAGCTTTCTTT. The encoded protein is CASSPVPTGTTEAFF. V gene TRBV3-1 combines with J gene TRBJ1-1; 7 bases align to TRBD1. The J segment lost 5 bases and the V segment lost 4 bases, leaving 10 bases of the junction unmatched. This CDR3 has 15 amino acids. Germline values: CDR1 LGHDT, CDR2 YNNKEL (reference sequence).